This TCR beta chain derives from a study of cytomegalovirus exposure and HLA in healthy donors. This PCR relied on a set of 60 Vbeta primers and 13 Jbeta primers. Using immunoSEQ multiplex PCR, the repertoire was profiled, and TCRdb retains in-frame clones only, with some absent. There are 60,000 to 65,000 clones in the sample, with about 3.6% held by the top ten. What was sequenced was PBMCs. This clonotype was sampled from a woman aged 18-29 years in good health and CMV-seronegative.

CDR3 sequence (DNA): TGTGCCAGCAGCCCTGACAGTCACTATGGCTACACCTTC. Amino acid sequence: CASSPDSHYGYTF. This chain uses TRBV6-5 with TRBJ1-2; D perhaps matches TRBD1 (5 bases). The ends were cut back, 6 bases at V and 3 bases at J, with 11 bases in the middle. Germline assignment: CDR1 MNHEY and CDR2 SVGAGI. The CDR3 runs to 13 residues.